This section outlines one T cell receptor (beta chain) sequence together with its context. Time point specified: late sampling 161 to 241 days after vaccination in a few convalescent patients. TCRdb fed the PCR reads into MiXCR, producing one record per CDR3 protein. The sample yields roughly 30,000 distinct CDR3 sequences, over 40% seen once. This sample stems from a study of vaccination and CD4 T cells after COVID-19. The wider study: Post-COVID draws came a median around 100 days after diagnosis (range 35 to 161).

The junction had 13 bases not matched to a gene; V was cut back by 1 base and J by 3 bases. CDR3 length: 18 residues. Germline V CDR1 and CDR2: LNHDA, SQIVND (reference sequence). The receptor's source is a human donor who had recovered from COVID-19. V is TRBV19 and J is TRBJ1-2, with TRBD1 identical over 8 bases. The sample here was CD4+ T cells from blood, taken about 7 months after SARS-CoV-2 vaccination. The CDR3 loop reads CASSIVPPRRGRDYGYTF. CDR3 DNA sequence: TGTGCCAGTAGTATAGTACCCCCACGCAGGGGGCGCGACTATGGCTACACCTTC.